The clone carrying this TCR beta chain was observed a few times. Its target is unknown. One junction end disagrees with the germline gene, perhaps due to a read error. Unique molecular identifiers were used in preparing the TCRbeta library. TCRdb reprocessed the PCR reads with MiXCR, giving one entry per CDR3 protein. The sample holds a few hundred thousand distinct CDR3 sequences, about a quarter seen once. The sample comes from a study of T-cell reconstitution after alpha-beta-depleted transplantation in children. The CDR3 is 16 residues long. The study's findings and limits: Newly produced T cells mostly accounted for T-cell counts and diversity one year post-transplant. As was reported, about two months after transplant, alpha-beta T cells came from several hundred expanded graft clones. The origin of high day-60 TCRbeta diversity in some patients lay in surviving recipient T cells and thymic progenitors.

The sample in question was PBMCs, obtained before TCRalphabeta/CD19-depleted stem cell transplant. This TCR came from a girl aged 2-15 years with Fanconi anemia, due to receive a stem cell transplant. This rearrangement joins TRBV5-7 to TRBJ2-1; D is undetermined. TRBV5-7 is flagged as an ORF with uncertain function. The CDR3 DNA reads as TGTGCCAGCAGCTTGTTAAAATCTCGGGCGTACAATGAGCTGTTCTTC. Translated: CASSLLKSRAYNELFF.